This note documents a single TCR beta chain sequence. What it binds is unknown. Method: immunoSEQ multiplex PCR; TCRdb's copy keeps in-frame clones and lacks some. The table shows around 99,000 clones, with approximately 89% occurring only once. The sample originates from a study of T cell responses to AZD1222 COVID-19 vaccine. Study observations and caveats: Variant regions that are unmutated are reportedly the target of nearly half of spike-specific TCRs. It should be noted that donors were predominantly white British and more often female, and clonal diversity was possibly underestimated.

Germline CDR1 SQVTM, CDR2 ANQGSEA. V was trimmed by 4 bases and J by 0 bases, leaving 9 bases between them. The CDR3 is 14 amino acids. The gene calls are TRBV29-1 and TRBJ1-4; D not resolved. The receptor comes from an adult who received the AZD1222 COVID-19 vaccine. The material sequenced was peripheral blood, taken 28 days after the second AZD1222 dose. CDR3: CSVAREATNEKLFF. The CDR3 DNA reads TGCAGCGTTGCAAGGGAGGCAACTAATGAAAAACTGTTTTTT.